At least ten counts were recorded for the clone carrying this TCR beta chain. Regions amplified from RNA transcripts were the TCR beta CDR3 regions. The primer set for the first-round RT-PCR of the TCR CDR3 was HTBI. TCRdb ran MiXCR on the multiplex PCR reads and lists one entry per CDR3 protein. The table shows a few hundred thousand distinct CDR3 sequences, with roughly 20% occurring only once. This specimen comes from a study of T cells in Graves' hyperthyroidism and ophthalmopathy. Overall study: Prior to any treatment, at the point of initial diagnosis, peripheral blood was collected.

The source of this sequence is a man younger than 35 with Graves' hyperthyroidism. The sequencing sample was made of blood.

Written as DNA, the CDR3 is TGTGCCACCTGGGGAGGGCGAGCTGGCTACACCTTC. This gives the protein CATWGGRAGYTF. V and J are TRBV2 and TRBJ1-2; no clear D gene. CDR3 length equals 12 residues. Germline V gene sequence: CDR1 SNHLY, CDR2 FYNNEI. Trimming shortened V by 10 bases and J by 7 bases, and 16 bases separated the two germline ends. The entire variable domain, with the rest obtained from reference TRBV2 and TRBJ1-2, is as follows: EPEVTQTPSHQVTQMGQEVILRCVPISNHLYFYWYRQILGQKVEFLVSFYNNEISEKSEIFDDQFSVERPDGSNFTLKIRSTKLEDSAMYFCATWGGRAGYTFGSGTRLTVV.